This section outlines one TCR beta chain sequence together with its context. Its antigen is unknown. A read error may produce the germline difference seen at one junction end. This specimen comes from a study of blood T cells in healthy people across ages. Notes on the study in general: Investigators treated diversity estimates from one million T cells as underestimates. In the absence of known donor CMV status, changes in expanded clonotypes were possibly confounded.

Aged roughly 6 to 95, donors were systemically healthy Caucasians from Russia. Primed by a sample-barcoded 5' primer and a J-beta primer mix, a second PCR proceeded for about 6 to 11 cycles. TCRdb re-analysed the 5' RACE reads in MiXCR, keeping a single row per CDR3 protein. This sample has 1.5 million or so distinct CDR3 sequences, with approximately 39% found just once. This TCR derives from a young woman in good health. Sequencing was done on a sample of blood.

This CDR3 is CASNRDSTTSEKLFF. The CDR3 DNA is TGTGCCAGCAACAGGGATTCTACGACTAGTGAAAAACTGTTTTTT. The chain couples TRBV28 to TRBJ1-4, with a tentative D call TRBD1 (6 bases). The CDR3 is 15 residues long. Germline-derived CDR1 and CDR2 are MDHEN and SYDVKM. Together with reference TRBV28 and TRBJ1-4, the CDR3 gives the full variable domain: DVKVTQSSRYLVKRTGEKVFLECVQDMDHENMFWYRQDPGLGLRLIYFSYDVKMKEKGDIPEGYSVSREKKERFSLILESASTNQTSMYLCASNRDSTTSEKLFFGSGTQLSVL.